This T cell receptor (beta chain) was obtained from a study of blood T cell repertoires in COVID-19 (dated by TCRdb to about 2020). At the level of the whole study: Samples from collaborators originated in the United States, Italy and Spain and spanned both the acute and convalescent phases of COVID-19. A freely available public database, intended as a resource for researchers studying the immune response to SARS-CoV-2, is where the repertoires were released. The dataset comprised deeply sampled blood TCRbeta repertoires from subjects exposed to, actively infected with, or recovered from COVID-19. Samples were obtained from the ongoing ImmuneRACE study (first 160 participants) and from 1,000 to 1,500 subjects provided by 6 global collaborators. The material from the prospective study consisted of cDNA or gDNA derived from T cells, B-cell-depleted T cells, or PBMCs. Where HLA class I and class II types were available, the types were taken from metadata supplied by the sample provider, not from assay-based typing. Sample metadata almost always included a de-identified subject ID, COVID-19 status, age in years and sex.

The CDR3 runs 12 residues from the cysteine to the phenylalanine. Solely the CDR3 DNA is kept, with 36 bases framed from the first base. Cut back by 3 bases and 8 bases, the V and J ends lie 13 bases apart. CDR1 GTSNPN and CDR2 SVGIG were looked up in the germline V gene (reference sequence). Overall study results and their limits: The quantity of clinical and demographic metadata differed by source and by participant and was supplied without curation.

The sample holds one count of this clone. This clone's antigen is unknown. No base quality information exists; no much larger clone differs at one position. The sample carries other DNA sequences with the same CDR3. TCRbeta CDR3 regions were amplified from genomic DNA by means of the immunoSEQ Assay, a bias-controlled multiplex PCR. The authors' pipeline ran thus. Within the assay, amplification of reference gene primers was used to estimate how many nucleated cells each sample contained. To quantify the absolute abundance of each unique TCRbeta CDR3 rearrangement, sequence reads were collapsed and filtered. For each sample, productive Simpson clonality was calculated by taking the square root of Simpson's diversity index across productive rearrangements. Sourced from immuneACCESS, this table was stored by TCRdb with only in-frame sequences that have V and J called. A share of the clones is absent; for the studies checked, an unresolved V gene accounts for under half, and the remainder has no known explanation. The V and J calls and clone size come from that table; D and trimming were worked out from the DNA. Present in this sample are hundreds of thousands of clones, approximately 90% of which were seen just once. 10% to 15% of the sample is held by the ten biggest clonotypes.

In Seattle, one collaborating source enrolled patients while the infection was active and tracked those patients longitudinally over the course of disease. The collaborating institutions used their own protocols to collect whole blood in K2EDTA tubes. Collaborator samples were shipped for TCRbeta analysis as frozen whole blood, isolated PBMCs, or DNA extracted from either sample type. Sequencing was done on a sample of peripheral blood. The sequence was collected from a woman between 50 and 59 years old with COVID-19, enrolled during active disease. Recombination connected TRBV30 to TRBJ1-2; the D gene lacks a confident call. The nucleotide sequence reads as follows: TGTGCCTGGAGCCTCGGGGAGGAAGGCTACACCTTC. It encodes CAWSLGEEGYTF.